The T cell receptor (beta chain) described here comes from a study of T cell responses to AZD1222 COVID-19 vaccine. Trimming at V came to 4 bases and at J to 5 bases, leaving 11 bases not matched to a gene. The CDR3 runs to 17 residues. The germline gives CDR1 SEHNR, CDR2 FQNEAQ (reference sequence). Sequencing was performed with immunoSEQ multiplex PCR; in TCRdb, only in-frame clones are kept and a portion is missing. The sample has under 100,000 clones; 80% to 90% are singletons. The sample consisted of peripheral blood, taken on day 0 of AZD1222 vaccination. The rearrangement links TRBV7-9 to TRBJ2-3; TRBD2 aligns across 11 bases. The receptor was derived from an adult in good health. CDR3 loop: CASSWGLAGGRVDTQYF. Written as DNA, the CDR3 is TGTGCCAGCAGCTGGGGGCTAGCGGGAGGCCGGGTAGATACGCAGTATTTT.